These 10 T cell receptor beta chains came from one sample sequenced in a study of blood T cell repertoires in COVID-19. Assay: immunoSEQ multiplex PCR; the TCRdb copy retains only in-frame clones and omits some. The sample holds under 300,000 clones, 70% to 90% seen once. Sequencing used peripheral blood. The receptors were gathered from a woman in her 70s with acute or convalescent COVID-19.

The chain joins TRBV11-2 to TRBJ1-4; D remains ambiguous. Germline values: CDR1 SGHAT, CDR2 FQNNGV. The V and J ends lost 4 bases and 0 bases respectively, with 15 bases between them. CDR3 length: 17 residues. The CDR3 protein is CASSSIRQAATNEKLFF. The DNA for the CDR3 is TGTGCCAGCAGCTCGATTAGACAAGCCGCAACTAATGAAAAACTGTTTTTT.

V usage is TRBV11-3 and J usage is TRBJ2-1; no definite D call. The CDR3 runs to 13 residues. Per germline, CDR1 SGHNT and CDR2 YENEEA. V lost 0 bases and J lost 8, with 8 bases in between. The CDR3 sequence is CASSLDVAHEQFF. The DNA of the CDR3 is TGTGCCAGCAGCTTAGACGTAGCACATGAGCAGTTCTTC.

This chain joins TRBV3-1 (or the pseudogene TRBV3-2) and TRBJ2-7, with D perhaps matching TRBD1 (5 bases). The CDR3 has 17 residues. Between the trimmed V and J ends, which lost 4 bases and 3 bases, there was a span of 22 bases. Germline assignment: CDR1 LGHDT and CDR2 YNNKEL (reference sequence). The CDR3 bases are TGTGCCAGCAGCCCCCCCAGGGCAGGGAACCAAAACTACGAGCAGTACTTC. It codes for CASSPPRAGNQNYEQYF.

The genes are TRBV3-1 (or the pseudogene TRBV3-2) and TRBJ1-5; TRBD1 is a possible D gene (6 bases). The V and J ends lost 2 bases and 6 bases respectively, with 11 bases between them. Germline CDR1 reads LGHDT; CDR2 reads YNNKEL (reference sequence). CDR3 length: 14 amino acids. CDR3 sequence reads: CASSQTGYGQPQHF. The CDR3 DNA reads as TGTGCCAGCAGCCAAACAGGGTACGGTCAGCCCCAGCATTTT.

The gene calls are TRBV6-5 and TRBJ2-3; 9 bases align to TRBD1. Germline values: CDR1 MNHEY, CDR2 SVGAGI. V gave up 5 bases and J gave up 7 bases; unmatched junction bases: 7. This CDR3 contains 14 residues. The CDR3 bases are TGTGCCAGCAGTAAGAGACAGGGGGTGAATACGCAGTATTTT. It specifies CASSKRQGVNTQYF.

The CDR3 loop is CASSQEPWGSNVPGYTF. In nucleotides, the CDR3 is TGTGCCAGCAGCCAAGAGCCCTGGGGCTCCAATGTCCCTGGCTACACCTTC. The chain is built from TRBV3-1 (or the pseudogene TRBV3-2) and TRBJ1-2, with a tentative D call TRBD1 (5 bases). V was cut by 0 bases and J by 7 bases, with 21 bases left in between. In germline, CDR1 is LGHDT, CDR2 YNNKEL (reference sequence). This CDR3 is 17 amino acids long.

The chain couples TRBV19 to TRBJ2-2; tentative D call: TRBD1 (6 bases). The ends were cut back, 7 bases at V and 1 base at J, with 10 bases in the middle. This CDR3 has 14 residues. Germline CDR1 is LNHDA and CDR2 is SQIVND (reference sequence). The CDR3 loop reads CASKRTENTGELFF. The CDR3 nucleotides are TGTGCCAGTAAGAGGACAGAGAACACCGGGGAGCTGTTTTTT.

The CDR3 coding sequence is TGTGCCAGCAGCGCTCGGACAGGGTTGGAGACAGATACGCAGTATTTT. Protein product: CASSARTGLETDTQYF. The rearrangement links TRBV11-2 to TRBJ2-3; 8 positions agree with TRBD1. The CDR3 covers 16 residues. Germline lookup yields CDR1 SGHAT and CDR2 FQNNGV. Germline trimming cut 5 bases from V and 3 bases from J; bases unmatched to any gene: 10.

This chain links TRBV18 with TRBJ1-1, with D maybe TRBD1 (5 bases). The germline gives CDR1 KGHSH, CDR2 LQKENI. With 3 bases removed from V and 3 bases from J, the gap between germline ends came to 14 bases. The CDR3 runs 15 residues. In DNA, the CDR3 is TGTGCCAGCTCACCGAGAGCTAAAGGGGACACTGAAGCTTTCTTT. Translating gives CASSPRAKGDTEAFF.

This sequence joins TRBV25-1 and TRBJ1-1; D call uncertain. This CDR3 region has 12 residues. V was clipped by 6 bases and J by 7 bases, with 12 bases between them. Germline assignment: CDR1 MGHDK and CDR2 SYGVNS. CDR3 DNA: TGTGCCAGCAGGGATTGGGAGGGTGAAGCTTTCTTT. It specifies CASRDWEGEAFF.